A single sample gave rise to the 22 T cell receptor beta chains below, sequenced in a study of identical twins. MiXCR, applied by TCRdb to the 5' RACE reads, yields one record per CDR3 protein. This repertoire shows around 290,000 distinct CDR3 sequences, around 9.7% found once; its top ten account for roughly 6.4%. These records were also assigned to another study, of yellow fever vaccine responses in identical twins.

Sample: CD8+ T cells sorted from blood. These receptors were collected from a woman aged 18-29 years in good health.

This clonotype was counted ten times or more. The chain links TRBV7-2 to TRBJ2-3, with TRBD2 as a possible D gene (5 bases). This CDR3 has 13 amino acids. Trimming left V 2 bases short and J 5 bases short, with 8 bases between. Per germline, CDR1 SGHTA and CDR2 FQGNSA. Written as DNA, the CDR3 is TGTGCCAGCAGCTTACTAGCAGGAGATACGCAGTATTTT. The encoded protein is CASSLLAGDTQYF.

The table lists this clonotype with a few counts. Written as DNA, the CDR3 is TGTGCCAGCAGCCTCAGCCGGGACAGGGACCTCGGCGAGCAGTACTTC. Encoded protein: CASSLSRDRDLGEQYF. This chain links TRBV11-2 with TRBJ2-7; 9 positions agree with TRBD1. J was trimmed by 6 bases and V by 5 bases; bases with no gene match: 14. CDR3 length: 16 amino acids. The germline CDR1 and CDR2 sequences are SGHAT and FQNNGV.

J is TRBJ2-5 and V is TRBV7-2, with D perhaps given as TRBD1 or TRBD2 (6 bases each). Looked up from germline, CDR1 is SGHTA and CDR2 is FQGNSA. Trimming shortened V by 5 bases and J by 2 bases, and 15 bases separated the two germline ends. This CDR3 contains 15 residues. The CDR3 region is CASSRPWGAQETQYF. In DNA, the CDR3 is TGTGCCAGCAGCCGGCCATGGGGGGCGCAAGAGACCCAGTACTTC.

In this sample, this clonotype turned up a few times. J is TRBJ1-6 and V is TRBV7-7; TRBD1 might be the D (5 bases). CDR3 length: 16 amino acids. CDR1 and CDR2 (germline): SSHAT, FNYEAQ (reference sequence). CDR3 in amino acids: CASLLAGTRSNSPLHF. CDR3 coding DNA: TGTGCTAGCCTTCTGGCAGGGACGAGGTCGAATTCACCCCTCCACTTT.

This clonotype was observed a handful of times. The V call is TRBV27, the J call TRBJ2-1; D may be TRBD2 (6 bases). Trimming took 1 base from V and 0 from J, leaving 7 bases between them. CDR3 length equals 15 residues. CDR1 is MNHEY and CDR2 is SMNVEV in the germline V gene (reference sequence). CDR3 residues: CASSLLADSYNEQFF. Written as DNA, the CDR3 is TGTGCCAGCAGTTTATTAGCGGACTCCTACAATGAGCAGTTCTTC.

The chain has TRBV7-3 and TRBJ2-6, with D unclear. Trimming removed 4 bases at V and 1 base at J, with 8 bases between. Germline V gene data show CDR1 as SGHTA and CDR2 as FQGTGA. CDR3 length: 15 amino acids. The CDR3 sequence is CASSSGPSGANVLTF. The CDR3 DNA sequence: TGTGCCAGCAGCTCCGGACCGTCTGGGGCCAACGTCCTGACTTTC.

As to this clonotype: A much bigger clone sits one base away, suggesting this may be a read error. No conserved phenylalanine or tryptophan is present at the end of the CDR3, so a read error is the likely explanation. The chain couples TRBV7-9 to TRBJ1-1, with D uncertain. Germline-derived CDR1 and CDR2 are SEHNR and FQNEAQ (reference sequence). V was pared by 5 bases and J by 3 bases, with 10 bases between. The CDR3 totals 13 residues. The CDR3 region has the DNA TGTGCCAGCAGCGGGGAAGTCGACACTGAAGCTTTCTCT. This sequence encodes CASSGEVDTEAFS.

As to this clonotype: A single base separates this from a much larger clone, so it may be a read error. The chain uses TRBV7-2 and TRBJ2-5, with D hard to call. The CDR3 runs 17 residues. Germline assignment: CDR1 SGHTA and CDR2 FQGNSA. The V gene lost 8 bases and the J gene lost 5 bases, with 27 bases spanning the gap. The CDR3 region is CASCYLGPGLVYETQYF. DNA for the CDR3: TGTGCCAGCTGCTACCTTGGACCCGGTTTAGTTTATGAGACCCAGTACTTC. Using reference TRBV7-2 and TRBJ2-5 for the parts outside the CDR3, the full variable domain is GAGVSQSPSNKVTEKGKDVELRCDPISGHTALYWYRQSLGQGLEFLIYFQGNSAPDKSGLPSDRFSAERTGGSVSTLTIQRTQQEDSAVYLCASCYLGPGLVYETQYFGPGTRLLVL.

Of note for this clonotype: A read error may explain this, as a much larger clone is one base away. The genes are TRBV10-3 and TRBJ2-7; 8 bases align to TRBD1. V was pared by 8 bases and J by 3 bases, with 6 bases of the junction left unmatched. Germline CDR1 reads ENHRY; CDR2 reads SYGVKD. The length of the CDR3 is 13 residues. The CDR3 DNA follows: TGTGCCATCGCCTCCGGGACAGGCTACGAGCAGTACTTC. This encodes CAIASGTGYEQYF.

V is TRBV11-2 and J is TRBJ1-1; possible D gene TRBD1, 5 bases. The CDR3 is made up of 17 amino acids. Trimming cost V 1 base and J 7 bases, with 22 bases left between them. Germline CDR1 SGHAT, CDR2 FQNNGV. CDR3 bases: TGTGCCAGCAGCTTAGTTGGCCAGGGAGAGAGAACCAATGAAGCTTTCTTT. Translating it yields CASSLVGQGERTNEAFF.

This chain links TRBV28 with TRBJ2-3; possible D gene TRBD2, 6 bases. CDR3 length: 15 amino acids. Germline V CDR1 and CDR2: MDHEN, SYDVKM. V was shortened by 9 bases and J by 4 bases, with 20 bases between the two germline ends. The CDR3 spells CASLTFREVPDTQYF. CDR3 nucleotide sequence: TGTGCCAGTCTGACTTTCAGGGAGGTCCCAGATACGCAGTATTTT.

This clonotype was counted ten times or more. The gene calls are TRBV4-1 and TRBJ2-7; 7 nucleotides match TRBD1. The length of the CDR3 is 14 residues. With V trimmed by 4 bases and J by 2 bases, 5 bases remained unmatched. In germline, CDR1 is MGHRA, CDR2 YSYEKL. As DNA, the CDR3 is TGCGCCAGCAGCCCTCGACAGGGCCCCTACGAGCAGTACTTC. Translation gives CASSPRQGPYEQYF.

This clonotype was picked up many times. The rearrangement links TRBV9 to TRBJ2-1; D perhaps matches TRBD2 (5 bases). Germline lookup yields CDR1 SGDLS and CDR2 YYNGEE. Trimming pared 4 bases from V and 4 bases from J, leaving 15 bases between. This CDR3 contains 15 residues. The CDR3 sequence: CASSPAGGHYNEQFF. The CDR3 bases are TGTGCCAGCAGCCCCGCTGGCGGGCATTACAATGAGCAGTTCTTC.

This clonotype was observed many times. The chain employs TRBV27 and TRBJ2-3, with D possibly matching TRBD2 (6 bases). Per germline, CDR1 MNHEY and CDR2 SMNVEV (reference sequence). The CDR3 contains 14 residues. V was cut by 4 bases and J by 3 bases, with 11 bases left in between. DNA of the CDR3: TGTGCCAGCAGTTCCGGACTAAGAACAGATACGCAGTATTTT. Translating gives CASSSGLRTDTQYF.

This chain links TRBV6-2 or TRBV6-3 with TRBJ2-7; TRBD2 agrees at 12 bases. V shed 5 bases and J 7 bases; nucleotides not matched to a gene: 6. The CDR3 runs 14 residues. CDR1 is MNHEY and CDR2 is SVGEGT in the germline V gene. In DNA form, the CDR3 reads TGTGCCAGCAGTCGACTAGCGGGAGCAGCTGAGCAGTACTTC. As protein: CASSRLAGAAEQYF.

The table lists this clonotype with many counts. This chain uses TRBV3-1 with TRBJ2-7; D gene ambiguous. CDR1 and CDR2 (germline): LGHDT, YNNKEL (reference sequence). The CDR3 length is 15 residues. V was pared by 0 bases and J by 1 base, with 10 bases between. The CDR3 DNA follows: TGTGCCAGCAGCCAAGATCGTGGTAGGTCCTACGAGCAGTACTTC. This encodes CASSQDRGRSYEQYF.

The gene calls are TRBV27 and TRBJ1-1; D is uncertain. The CDR3 sequence is 13 residues long. V gave up 1 base and J gave up 1 base, with 4 bases separating them. Germline CDR1 and CDR2: MNHEY and SMNVEV (reference sequence). The DNA of the CDR3 is TGTGCCAGCAGTTTATTCTGGAACACTGAAGCTTTCTTT. Amino acids: CASSLFWNTEAFF.

This chain joins TRBV30 and TRBJ2-2, with 7 bases aligning to TRBD1. This CDR3 is 12 amino acids long. The germline V gene encodes CDR1 GTSNPN and CDR2 SVGIG (reference sequence). V trimming: 8 bases; J trimming: 6 bases; junction bases outside the gene matches: 6. The chain's CDR3 is CAERGQAGELFF. In nucleotides, the CDR3 is TGTGCCGAAAGAGGACAGGCCGGGGAGCTGTTTTTT.

V gene TRBV27 combines with J gene TRBJ1-1, with D possibly TRBD1 on 6 matching bases. V was cut by 5 bases and J by 1 base, with 11 bases left in between. Germline V gene sequence: CDR1 MNHEY, CDR2 SMNVEV (reference sequence). This CDR3 spans 14 amino acids. The CDR3 is CASSPRQENTEAFF. CDR3 bases: TGTGCCAGCAGTCCACGACAGGAGAACACTGAAGCTTTCTTT.

The CDR3 loop reads CASSSRGRHGYTF. The DNA of the CDR3 is TGTGCCAGCAGTTCCAGGGGGCGCCATGGCTACACCTTC. The chain couples TRBV6-5 to TRBJ1-2, with 8 bases aligning to TRBD1. The J segment lost 6 bases and the V segment lost 4 bases, leaving 4 bases of the junction unmatched. CDR3 length equals 13 residues. Germline lookup yields CDR1 MNHEY and CDR2 SVGAGI.

This clonotype has ten or more counts. This chain joins TRBV9 and TRBJ1-1; D ambiguous. This CDR3 has 15 residues. The germline V and J ends were trimmed by 0 bases and 1 base, with 10 bases remaining between them. CDR1 is SGDLS and CDR2 is YYNGEE in the germline V gene. CDR3 DNA: TGTGCCAGCAGCGTAGTCGCAGGTGGGAACACTGAAGCTTTCTTT. It yields the protein CASSVVAGGNTEAFF.

This chain links TRBV11-2 with TRBJ2-1, with TRBD2 matching over 8 bases. The CDR3 is 17 residues long. Germline assignment: CDR1 SGHAT and CDR2 FQNNGV. V shed 5 bases, J shed 6 bases, and the junction held 15 bases outside the gene matches. CDR3 region: CASSAVPGLGFGNEQFF. CDR3 DNA: TGTGCCAGCAGCGCCGTTCCGGGACTAGGGTTTGGCAATGAGCAGTTCTTC.